This passage covers 10 T cell receptor beta chains from one sample sequenced in a study of CD8 T cells in Susac syndrome. Random hexamers primed reverse transcription of 0.5 to 1 ug RNA. TCRdb re-derived calls from the immunoSEQ multiplex PCR reads in MiXCR, one entry per CDR3 protein. The sample lists approximately 300,000 distinct CDR3 sequences, 65% to 90% seen once, with around 0.2% in the top ten. The material sequenced was CD8+ T cells from PBMCs. Receptor source: a human donor with multiple sclerosis.

V and J are TRBV30 and TRBJ1-5; 7 bases are a match to TRBD1. The germline V gene encodes CDR1 GTSNPN and CDR2 SVGIG (reference sequence). The CDR3 extends over 18 amino acids. The trim removed 2 bases at V and 5 bases at J, leaving 18 bases unmatched. DNA for the CDR3: TGTGCCTGGAGTAATGGCGGAACAGGGGTAACCCTTTATCAGCCCCAGCATTTT. Residues: CAWSNGGTGVTLYQPQHF.

The chain carries TRBV7-9 and TRBJ2-5, with D perhaps being TRBD1 or TRBD2 (5 bases each). The CDR3 runs 12 residues. From germline, CDR1 is SEHNR and CDR2 FQNEAQ (reference sequence). Trimming stripped 6 bases from V and 5 bases from J, with 10 bases between. The CDR3 DNA is TGTGCCAGCAGGATCGAGGGGGAGACCCAGTACTTC. Amino acids: CASRIEGETQYF.

This clonotype has a handful of counts. This chain joins TRBV6-5 and TRBJ2-7; tentatively, D is TRBD1 or TRBD2 (6 bases each). This CDR3 has 14 amino acids. Deletions cut 2 bases from V and 7 bases from J, with 15 bases between. Germline lookup yields CDR1 MNHEY and CDR2 SVGAGI. CDR3 bases: TGTGCCAGCAGTTACCTTAACCAGGGGAGGGAGCAGTACTTC. Translation: CASSYLNQGREQYF.

This clonotype has a single count. V and J are TRBV30 and TRBJ1-4; D ambiguous. The germline V gene encodes CDR1 GTSNPN and CDR2 SVGIG (reference sequence). CDR3 length: 17 residues. With 1 base removed from V and 0 bases from J, the gap between germline ends came to 15 bases. DNA for the CDR3: TGTGCCTGGAGTGATGGGGTCTTGAGGGCAACTAATGAAAAACTGTTTTTT. Protein sequence: CAWSDGVLRATNEKLFF.

Here the CDR3 DNA reads TGTGCCAGCAGCTTGGGCAGTAAGGAGTACGAGCAGTACTTC. Protein: CASSLGSKEYEQYF. The V and J genes are TRBV5-4 and TRBJ2-7; D not certain. This CDR3 spans 14 amino acids. V lost 0 bases, J lost 4 bases, and 11 bases lay in between. CDR1 SGHNT and CDR2 YYREEE come from the germline V gene (reference sequence).

This clonotype showed up just a few times. This chain links TRBV9 with TRBJ1-2, with D tentatively TRBD1 (5 bases). This CDR3 region has 14 residues. Germline assignment: CDR1 SGDLS and CDR2 YYNGEE. V lost 8 bases and J lost 4, with 18 bases in between. The CDR3 DNA sequence: TGTGCCAGTAACTCGGGACGTGTTTTCTATGGCTACACCTTC. Its translation is CASNSGRVFYGYTF.

The chain carries TRBV30 and TRBJ1-5, with 12 bases aligning to TRBD1. CDR3 size: 15 residues. Losses at the gene ends were 7 bases for V and 1 base for J; bases not matched to a gene: 5. Germline V CDR1 and CDR2: GTSNPN, SVGIG (reference sequence). In DNA form, the CDR3 reads TGTGCCTTGGGACAGGGGGCTAGAAGCAATCAGCCCCAGCATTTT. Translating gives CALGQGARSNQPQHF.

The CDR3 coding sequence is TGTGCCAGCACCTCGGGGGGCCCCTACAATGAGCAGTTCTTC. It is translated as CASTSGGPYNEQFF. The V gene is TRBV7-8, the J gene TRBJ2-1; possibly TRBD2 for D (7 bases). Trimming pared 7 bases from V and 2 bases from J, leaving 12 bases between. CDR3 length: 14 residues. The germline gives CDR1 SGHVS, CDR2 FQNEAQ.

J is TRBJ1-5 and V is TRBV28; a possible D gene is TRBD1 (6 bases). V was clipped by 5 bases and J by 0 bases, with 23 bases between them. CDR1 and CDR2 (germline): MDHEN, SYDVKM. This CDR3 comprises 19 residues. This CDR3 reads CASSLQTGTREHSNQPQHF. The CDR3 nucleotides are TGTGCCAGCAGTCTCCAAACCGGGACAAGAGAACATAGCAATCAGCCCCAGCATTTT.

This sequence joins TRBV7-6 and TRBJ2-5; 8 bases are shared with TRBD1. The trim removed 4 bases at V and 5 bases at J, leaving 9 bases unmatched. Germline lookup yields CDR1 SGHVS and CDR2 FNYEAQ. This CDR3 has 15 residues. The CDR3: CASSSGTGGRETQYF. CDR3 DNA: TGTGCCAGCAGCTCCGGAACAGGGGGAAGGGAGACCCAGTACTTC.